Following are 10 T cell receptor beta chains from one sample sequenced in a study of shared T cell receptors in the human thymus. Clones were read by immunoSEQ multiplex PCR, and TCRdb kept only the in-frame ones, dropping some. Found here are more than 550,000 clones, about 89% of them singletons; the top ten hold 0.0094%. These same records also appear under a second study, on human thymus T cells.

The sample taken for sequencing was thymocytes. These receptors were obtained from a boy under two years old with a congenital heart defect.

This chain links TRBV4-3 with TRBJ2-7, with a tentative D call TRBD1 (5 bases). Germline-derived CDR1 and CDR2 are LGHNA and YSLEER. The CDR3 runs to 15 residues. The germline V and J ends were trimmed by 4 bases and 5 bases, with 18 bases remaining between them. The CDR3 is CASSPAPGIFHEQYF. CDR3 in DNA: TGCGCCAGCAGCCCAGCACCAGGGATTTTCCACGAGCAGTACTTC.

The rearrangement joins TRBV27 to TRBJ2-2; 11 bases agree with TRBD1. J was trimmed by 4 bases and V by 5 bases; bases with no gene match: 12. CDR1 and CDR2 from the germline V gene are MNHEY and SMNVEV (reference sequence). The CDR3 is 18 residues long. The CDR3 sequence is CASSKTPAGQGGTGELFF. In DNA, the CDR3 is TGTGCCAGCAGTAAAACCCCCGCGGGACAGGGGGGCACCGGGGAGCTGTTTTTT.

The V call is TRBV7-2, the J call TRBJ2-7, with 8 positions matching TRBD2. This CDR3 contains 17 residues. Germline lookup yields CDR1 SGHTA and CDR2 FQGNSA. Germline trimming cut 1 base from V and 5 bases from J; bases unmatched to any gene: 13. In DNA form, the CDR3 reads TGTGCCAGCAGCTTAGATGGAGCCGAGCGGGGGCCCAACGAGCAGTACTTC. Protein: CASSLDGAERGPNEQYF. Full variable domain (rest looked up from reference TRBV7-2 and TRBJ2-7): GAGVSQSPSNKVTEKGKDVELRCDPISGHTALYWYRQSLGQGLEFLIYFQGNSAPDKSGLPSDRFSAERTGGSVSTLTIQRTQQEDSAVYLCASSLDGAERGPNEQYFGPGTRLTVT.

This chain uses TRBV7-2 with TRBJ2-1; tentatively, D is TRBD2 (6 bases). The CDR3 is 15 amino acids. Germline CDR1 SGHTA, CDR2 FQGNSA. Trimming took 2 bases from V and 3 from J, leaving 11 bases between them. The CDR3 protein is CASSLRDLDYNEQFF. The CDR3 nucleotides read TGTGCCAGCAGCTTAAGGGACTTAGACTACAATGAGCAGTTCTTC.

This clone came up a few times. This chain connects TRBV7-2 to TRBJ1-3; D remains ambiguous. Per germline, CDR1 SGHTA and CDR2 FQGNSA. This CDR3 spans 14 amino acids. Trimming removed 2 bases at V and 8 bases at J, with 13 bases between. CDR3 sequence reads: CASSLTRAGYTIYF. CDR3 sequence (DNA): TGTGCCAGCAGCTTAACGAGGGCCGGGTACACCATATATTTT.

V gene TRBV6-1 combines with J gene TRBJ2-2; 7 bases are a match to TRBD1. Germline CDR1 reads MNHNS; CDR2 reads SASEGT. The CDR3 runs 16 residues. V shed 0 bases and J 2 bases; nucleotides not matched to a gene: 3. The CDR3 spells CASSEAGTDNTGELFF. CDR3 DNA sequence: TGTGCCAGCAGTGAAGCCGGGACAGACAACACCGGGGAGCTGTTTTTT.

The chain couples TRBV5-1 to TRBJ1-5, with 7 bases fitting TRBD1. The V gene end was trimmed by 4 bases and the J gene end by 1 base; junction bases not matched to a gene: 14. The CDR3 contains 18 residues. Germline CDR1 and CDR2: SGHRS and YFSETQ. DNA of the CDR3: TGCGCCAGCAGCCCCGGACAGGAGGGGGCGTGGAGCAATCAGCCCCAGCATTTT. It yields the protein CASSPGQEGAWSNQPQHF.

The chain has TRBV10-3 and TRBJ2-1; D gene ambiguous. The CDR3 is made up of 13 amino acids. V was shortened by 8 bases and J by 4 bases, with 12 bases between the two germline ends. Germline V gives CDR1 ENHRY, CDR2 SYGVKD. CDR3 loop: CAISGGWYNEQFF. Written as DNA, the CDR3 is TGTGCCATCTCTGGCGGATGGTACAATGAGCAGTTCTTC.

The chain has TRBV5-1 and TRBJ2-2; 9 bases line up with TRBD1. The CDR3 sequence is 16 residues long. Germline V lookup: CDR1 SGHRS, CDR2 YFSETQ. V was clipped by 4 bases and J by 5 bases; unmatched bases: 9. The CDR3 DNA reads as TGCGCCAGCAGCACGGGACAGGGTGTTCGGACCGGGGAGCTGTTTTTT. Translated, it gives CASSTGQGVRTGELFF.

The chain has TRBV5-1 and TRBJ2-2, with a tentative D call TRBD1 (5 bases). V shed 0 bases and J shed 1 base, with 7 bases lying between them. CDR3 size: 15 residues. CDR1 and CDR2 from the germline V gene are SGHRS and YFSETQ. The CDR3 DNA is TGCGCCAGCAGCTTGGAACAGGAGAACACCGGGGAGCTGTTTTTT. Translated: CASSLEQENTGELFF.